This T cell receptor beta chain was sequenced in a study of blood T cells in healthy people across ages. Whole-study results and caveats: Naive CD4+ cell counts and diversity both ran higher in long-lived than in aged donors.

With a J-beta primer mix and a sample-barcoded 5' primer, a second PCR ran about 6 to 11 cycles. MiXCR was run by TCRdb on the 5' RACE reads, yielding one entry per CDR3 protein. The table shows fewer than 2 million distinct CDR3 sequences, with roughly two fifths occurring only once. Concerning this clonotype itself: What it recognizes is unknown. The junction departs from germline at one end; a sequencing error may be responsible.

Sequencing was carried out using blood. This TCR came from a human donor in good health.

CDR3 loop: CVSSSHTGELFF. CDR3 sequence (DNA): TGTGTCAGCAGCAGTCACACCGGGGAGCTGTTTTTT. The gene calls are TRBV11-3 and TRBJ2-2, with unresolved D. CDR1 is SGHNT and CDR2 is YENEEA in the germline V gene. The CDR3 contains 12 residues.